This T cell receptor beta chain was sequenced for a study of OX40 agonist ivuxolimab in advanced cancers. Study at large: A mean age of approximately 64 years, range about 20 to 79, was recorded, and approximately 85% were male. Prior checkpoint blockade (anti-PD-1, anti-PD-L1 or anti-CTLA-4) was permitted; around 37% had it.

This clone showed up just a few times. There are 15 residues in the CDR3. Germline trimming cut 3 bases from V and 3 bases from J; bases unmatched to any gene: 3. Germline values: CDR1 KGHSH, CDR2 LQKENI. Only in-frame clones appear in the TCRdb table, and some are missing; sequencing was by immunoSEQ multiplex PCR. The table has roughly 17,000 clones, 65% to 90% seen once. Sequenced material: CD4+ or CD8+ T cells sorted from blood, taken in a trial of the OX40 agonist ivuxolimab. The rearrangement joins TRBV18 to TRBJ1-3, with 9 bases matching TRBD1. The sequence was obtained from an adult with an advanced solid tumor such as melanoma, head and neck, liver or kidney cancer. The CDR3 DNA sequence: TGTGCCAGCTCACCGGGACAGGGAGGTGGAAACACCATATATTTT. Its translation: CASSPGQGGGNTIYF.